There are many counts of the clone carrying this T cell receptor beta chain. The 5'RACE template-switching step produced TCR cDNA and added a universal primer site and UMIs. From the 5' RACE reads, TCRdb called clonotypes with MiXCR, one entry per CDR3 protein. Of around 120,000 distinct CDR3 sequences detected, roughly 7.9% appear once; the ten largest clones hold 2.5% to 3.5%. The data were obtained in a study of T cells after yellow fever vaccination. Across the whole study: Preparing low-cell-number fractions relied on SMART-Seq v4 Ultra Low Input.

Germline V CDR1 and CDR2: SGHDT, YYEEEE. The J segment lost 1 base and the V segment lost 4 bases, leaving 8 bases of the junction unmatched. The CDR3 length is 18 residues. This TCR was sampled from a man between 18 and 29 years old who received the YFV17D yellow fever vaccine. This chain uses TRBV5-6 with TRBJ2-4; 13 bases match TRBD2. Material: CD4+ T cells sorted from PBMCs, obtained about 49 days after the first yellow fever vaccination. The CDR3 region is CASSLGLAGAEAKNIQYF. CDR3 DNA: TGTGCCAGCAGCCTTGGACTAGCGGGGGCCGAGGCCAAAAACATTCAGTACTTC.